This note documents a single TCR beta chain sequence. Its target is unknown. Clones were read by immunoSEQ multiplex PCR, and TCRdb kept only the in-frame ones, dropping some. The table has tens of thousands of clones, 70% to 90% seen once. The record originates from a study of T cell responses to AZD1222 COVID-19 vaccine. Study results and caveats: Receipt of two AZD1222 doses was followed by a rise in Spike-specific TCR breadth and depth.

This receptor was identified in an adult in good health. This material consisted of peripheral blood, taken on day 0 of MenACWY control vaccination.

The CDR3 sequence is CASGSPGAGTQYF. CDR3 nucleotide sequence: TGTGCCAGCGGATCACCAGGGGCGGGGACCCAGTACTTC. The V and J genes are TRBV5-6 and TRBJ2-5; D may be TRBD1 (6 bases). Trimming cost V 7 bases and J 7 bases, with 17 bases left between them. The CDR3 is made up of 13 amino acids. Germline V gene data show CDR1 as SGHDT and CDR2 as YYEEEE.